This TCR beta chain was recovered during a study of blood T cell repertoires in COVID-19. Clones were read by immunoSEQ multiplex PCR, and TCRdb kept only the in-frame ones, dropping some. This table has about 61,000 clones, roughly 80% appearing once. Sequencing was done on a sample of peripheral blood. The source is a man older than 75 with active or convalescent COVID-19.

The DNA for the CDR3 is TGTGCCAGCAGTTTATCCATCATACACCCCAACCGGGGGAGGAACGCCTACGAGCAGTACTTC. It yields the protein CASSLSIIHPNRGRNAYEQYF. The chain links TRBV27 to TRBJ2-7, with D tentatively TRBD2 (6 bases). The CDR3 has 21 residues. Germline V CDR1 and CDR2: MNHEY, SMNVEV (reference sequence). V was trimmed by 0 bases and J by 2 bases, leaving 29 bases between them.